This T cell receptor beta chain was sequenced for a study of T cells expressing NK-cell markers. At the level of the study: Repertoires of TCR beta were obtained from T cells sorted as CD3+CD56+NKG2C+, CD3+CD56+NKG2C- and CD3+CD56-NKG2C+.

With regard to this clonotype: Antigen specificity is unknown.

Study-level findings and limits: Among CD8+ T cells from five or six donors, dominant NKG2C+ clonotypes accounted for roughly 1.0-7.0%. These clonotypes additionally ranked first within the CD3+CD56-NKG2C+ fraction of a handful of donors.

The authors made TCR beta cDNA libraries by 5'RACE template switching. This switching added a universal primer site and UMIs. Using the 5' RACE reads, TCRdb records one entry per CDR3 protein without DNA. This sample's clone table lists 400,000 to 550,000 distinct CDR3 sequences. Input material: blood T cells: a sorted CD56 or NKG2C T cell subset, CD4+ or CD8+ T cells, or bulk PBMC T cells (not recorded which). The clonotype originates from a woman between 18 and 70 years old in good health.

The CDR3 here is CASSFPGCNEQYF. The gene calls are TRBV6-2 or TRBV6-3 and TRBJ2-7; TCRdb's D call of TRBD1 is untestable without DNA. The CDR3 totals 13 residues. CDR1 is MNHEY, CDR2 SVGEGT, per germline.